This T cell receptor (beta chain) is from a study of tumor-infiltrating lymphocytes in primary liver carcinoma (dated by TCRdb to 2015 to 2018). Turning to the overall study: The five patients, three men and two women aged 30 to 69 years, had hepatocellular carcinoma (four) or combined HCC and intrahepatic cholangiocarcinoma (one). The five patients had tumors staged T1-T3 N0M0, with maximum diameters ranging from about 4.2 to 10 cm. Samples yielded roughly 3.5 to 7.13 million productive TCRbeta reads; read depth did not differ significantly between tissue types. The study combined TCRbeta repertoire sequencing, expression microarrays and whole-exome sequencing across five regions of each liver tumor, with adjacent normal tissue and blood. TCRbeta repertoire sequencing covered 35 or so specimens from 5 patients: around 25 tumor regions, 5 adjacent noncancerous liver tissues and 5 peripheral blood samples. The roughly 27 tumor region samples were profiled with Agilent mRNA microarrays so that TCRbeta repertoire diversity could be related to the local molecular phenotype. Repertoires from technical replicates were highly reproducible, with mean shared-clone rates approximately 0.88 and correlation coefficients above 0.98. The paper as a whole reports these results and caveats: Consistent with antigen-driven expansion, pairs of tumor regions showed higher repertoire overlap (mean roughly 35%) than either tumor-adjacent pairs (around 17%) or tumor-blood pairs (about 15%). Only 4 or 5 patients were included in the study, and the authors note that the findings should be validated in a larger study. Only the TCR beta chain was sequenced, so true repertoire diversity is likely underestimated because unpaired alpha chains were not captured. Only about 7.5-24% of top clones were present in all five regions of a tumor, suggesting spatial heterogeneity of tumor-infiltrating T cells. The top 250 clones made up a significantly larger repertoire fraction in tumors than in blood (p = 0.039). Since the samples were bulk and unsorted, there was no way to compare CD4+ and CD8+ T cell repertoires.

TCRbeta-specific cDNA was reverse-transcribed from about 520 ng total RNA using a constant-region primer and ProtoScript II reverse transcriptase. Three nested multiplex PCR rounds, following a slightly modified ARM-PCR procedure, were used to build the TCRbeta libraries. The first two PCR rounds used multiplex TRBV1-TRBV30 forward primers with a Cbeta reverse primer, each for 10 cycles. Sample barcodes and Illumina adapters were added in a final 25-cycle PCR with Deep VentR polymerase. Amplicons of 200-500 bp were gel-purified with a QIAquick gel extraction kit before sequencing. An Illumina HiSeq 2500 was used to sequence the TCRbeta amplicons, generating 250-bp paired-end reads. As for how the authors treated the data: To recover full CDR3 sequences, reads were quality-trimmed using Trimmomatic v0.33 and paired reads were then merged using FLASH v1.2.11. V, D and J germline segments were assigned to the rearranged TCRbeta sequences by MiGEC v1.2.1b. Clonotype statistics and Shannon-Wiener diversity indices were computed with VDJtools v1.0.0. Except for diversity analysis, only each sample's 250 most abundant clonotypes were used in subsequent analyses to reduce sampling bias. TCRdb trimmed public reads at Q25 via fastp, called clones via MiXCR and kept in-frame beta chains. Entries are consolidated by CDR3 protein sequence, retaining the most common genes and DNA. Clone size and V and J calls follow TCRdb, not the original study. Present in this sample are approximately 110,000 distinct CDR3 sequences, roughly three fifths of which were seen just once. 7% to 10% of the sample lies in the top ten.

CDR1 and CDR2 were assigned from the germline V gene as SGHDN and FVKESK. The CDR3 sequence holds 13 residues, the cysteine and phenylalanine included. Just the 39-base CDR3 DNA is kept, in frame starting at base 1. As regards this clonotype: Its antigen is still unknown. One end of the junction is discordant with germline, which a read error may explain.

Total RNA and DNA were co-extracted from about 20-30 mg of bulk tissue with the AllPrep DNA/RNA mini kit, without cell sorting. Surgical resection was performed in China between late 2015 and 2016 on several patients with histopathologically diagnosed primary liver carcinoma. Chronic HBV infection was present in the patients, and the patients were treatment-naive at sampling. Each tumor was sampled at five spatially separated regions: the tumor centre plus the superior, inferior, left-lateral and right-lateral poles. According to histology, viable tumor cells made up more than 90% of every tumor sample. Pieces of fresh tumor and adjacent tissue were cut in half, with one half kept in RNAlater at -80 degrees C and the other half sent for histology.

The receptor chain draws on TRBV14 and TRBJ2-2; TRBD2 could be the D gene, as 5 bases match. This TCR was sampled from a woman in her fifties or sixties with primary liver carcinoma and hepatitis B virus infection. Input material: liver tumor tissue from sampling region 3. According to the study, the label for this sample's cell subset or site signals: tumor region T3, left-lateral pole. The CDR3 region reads CASSQVHTGEPFF. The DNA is TGTGCCAGCAGCCAAGTCCATACCGGGGAGCCGTTTTTT.